This T cell receptor beta chain was sequenced during a study of T cell changes during pregnancy in multiple sclerosis. V lost 10 bases and J 5 bases, leaving 19 bases between the germline ends. This CDR3 has 13 amino acids. Germline CDR1 reads SGDLS; CDR2 reads YYNGEE. Profiled with immunoSEQ multiplex PCR; TCRdb holds only in-frame clones, not every one. The profile shows some 59,000 clones, less than 95% of them singletons. The TCR originated in a female donor in good health, enrolled as a control in a pregnancy study. The V call is TRBV9, the J call TRBJ2-7; TRBD1 is a possible D gene (6 bases). The sequences come from peripheral blood, collected in the third trimester of pregnancy. The CDR3 loop is CASSVRGEDEQYF. The CDR3 DNA follows: TGTGCCTCCAGCGTCAGGGGCGAGGACGAGCAGTACTTC.